This TCR beta chain was sequenced for a study of post-analysis software for immune sequencing data (dated by TCRdb to about 2015). About the study as a whole: Recorded disease courses included relapsing-remitting, secondary progressive and progressive-relapsing multiple sclerosis, with some patients lacking subtype annotation. The patient repertoires were set against about 12 previously published healthy control repertoires from donors whose ages ranged from roughly 6 to 27 years. A subset of samples was prepared in parallel using single-end sample barcoding, then pooled and co-amplified after Illumina adapter ligation.

Concerning this clonotype itself: Its antigen is unknown. The sample holds no much larger clone one base away, and base qualities are not on file.

TCR beta repertoires were profiled from peripheral blood of more than ten young patients with multiple sclerosis to demonstrate the VDJtools post-analysis software. The patients with multiple sclerosis were children and adolescents between about 6 and 17 years of age. Study-level results and caveats: The control group was slightly older than the multiple sclerosis patient group. Normalized Chao1 diversity was significantly lower in multiple sclerosis patients than controls, suggesting substantial peripheral T-cell clonal expansion. Direct clustering with F measure showed strong co-clustering of samples prepared in the same batch, prompting a batch-effect correction. Roughly 5 TRBV segments, including TRBV5-6, TRBV5-1 and TRBV20-1, were significantly more frequent in patients than controls.

Including the terminal cysteine and phenylalanine, the CDR3 comprises 18 residues. Only the CDR3 DNA stays, 54 bases, in frame from base 1. The junction shows trimming of 2 bases on V and 0 bases on J, and the gene matches do not reach 9 bases of it. The germline V gene gives CDR1 as LGHNA and CDR2 as YNFKEQ. The protocol used for the library was PCR. The sequencer was an Illumina HiSeq 2500. To reduce PCR and sequencing biases, unique molecular identifiers were incorporated into the TCR beta cDNA libraries. Per 1 to 10 million input T cells, 500,000 or so cDNA molecules were obtained, such that each molecule approximated one T cell. The same protocol used for the earlier healthy control dataset was applied to prepare and sequence the patient libraries. Samples belonging to the same batch were prepared together, multiplexed and sequenced on a shared HiSeq lane. In the paper's pipeline: MIGEC handled the raw barcoded reads, throwing out single-read molecular identifier groups before consensus assembly and CDR3 extraction. Clonotype tables were post-analysed with VDJtools, normalizing diversity by down-sampling all datasets to the smallest sample size. Repertoire overlap clustering matched CDR3 amino acid but not nucleotide sequences to correct batch-related cross-sample contamination. The public reads were quality trimmed at Q25 with fastp and then assembled into clones with MiXCR by TCRdb, keeping productive beta chains. Identical CDR3 proteins give one entry, which carries the most common genes and DNA. The V and J calls shown here were made by TCRdb, not taken from the authors' results. The sample contains over 150,000 distinct CDR3 sequences, approximately 31% of them found a single time. Less than 1.6% of the sample comes from the top ten.

The chain was built from TRBV4-2 and TRBJ2-2, with TRBD2 identical over 7 junction bases. What was sequenced was blood. The TCR comes from a girl aged 5-17 years with multiple sclerosis. For the CDR3, the sequence is CASSQLLAGLPNTGELFF. The nucleotides are TGTGCCAGCAGCCAATTATTAGCGGGCCTACCGAACACCGGGGAGCTGTTTTTT.